A single sample gave rise to the 5 T cell receptor beta chains below, sequenced in a study of vaccination effects on CD4 cells after COVID-19. Following culture for around 10 days, CD4+ T cells were isolated. The cohort was immunized with two doses of either the BNT162b2 or mRNA-1273 vaccine. The antigens these receptors bind are not known. TCRdb's copy holds only in-frame clones and misses some; the assay was immunoSEQ multiplex PCR. Counted here are about 73,000 clones, 73% occurring once; the ten biggest clones make up roughly 2.3%. The sample here was CD4+ T cells from PBMCs cultured without peptide, taken after COVID-19 vaccination. The receptors derive from a human donor who received a COVID-19 vaccine.

The chain is built from TRBV7-2 and TRBJ1-6; D ambiguous. Looked up from germline, CDR1 is SGHTA and CDR2 is FQGNSA. V shed 2 bases and J shed 7 bases, with 6 bases lying between them. The CDR3 runs to 13 residues. CDR3 DNA: TGTGCCAGCAGCTTAAACGGAAATTCACCCCTCCACTTT. It specifies CASSLNGNSPLHF.

This clone has just one count. V gene TRBV21-1 combines with J gene TRBJ1-5; the listed D gene, TRBD1, was not tested against the DNA. TRBV21-1 is classified as a pseudogene. CDR3 length equals 14 residues. DNA of the CDR3: TGTGCCAGCAGCGAAGACAGCCGCAATCAGCCCCAGCATTTT. Translating it yields CASSEDSRNQPQHF.

The genes are TRBV5-5 and TRBJ2-5; D gene ambiguous. V was shortened by 3 bases and J by 5 bases, with 20 bases between the two germline ends. The CDR3 spans 16 residues. Germline loops: CDR1 SGHKS, CDR2 YYEKEE (reference sequence). In DNA form, the CDR3 reads TGTGCCAGCAGCTCAAGATCGGACCAGGCGAGGGAGACCCAGTACTTC. Its protein product is CASSSRSDQARETQYF.

This clone was observed once. The chain uses TRBV6-1 and TRBJ1-4; no clear D. The CDR3 is made up of 15 amino acids. Germline V gene sequence: CDR1 MNHNS, CDR2 SASEGT. V was pared by 1 base and J by 7 bases, with 13 bases between. In DNA form, the CDR3 reads TGTGCCAGCAGTGAAGTTCGGCGGCTGAGTGAAAAACTGTTTTTT. This translates into CASSEVRRLSEKLFF.

V is TRBV6-6 and J is TRBJ1-5; no definite D call. V was clipped by 3 bases and J by 3 bases, with 12 bases between them. The length of the CDR3 is 15 residues. CDR1 and CDR2 (germline): MNHNY, SVGAGI (reference sequence). In nucleotides, the CDR3 is TGTGCCAGCAGTTATTTCGTATGGGACAATCAGCCCCAGCATTTT. Residues: CASSYFVWDNQPQHF.